This TCR beta chain is drawn from a study of Ad26.COV2.S vaccination and SARS-CoV-2 variants. Study overall: Donor had been placed in the Ad26.COV2.S arm of the COV1001 trial. General observations from the study: Post-vaccination spike-specific CD8+ and CD4+ T cell responses reportedly had substantial breadth. People who got the vaccine had more spike-specific TCR breadth than people who got placebo.

On this clone itself: Its antigen is currently unknown.

The method was immunoSEQ multiplex PCR; TCRdb's version includes in-frame clones alone and lacks a portion of them. The repertoire has 450,000 to 550,000 clones, roughly 87% of them found once; the top ten carry 1.7%. As for treatment: about 20 received Ad26.COV2.S at low or high dose, single or two shots; roughly 5 received placebo; per-sample allocation not given. Day 63 after the first vaccine or placebo injection was the time point for sampling. Germline V gene sequence: CDR1 LNHDA, CDR2 SQIVND (reference sequence). The J segment lost 0 bases and the V segment lost 8 bases, leaving 7 bases of the junction unmatched. The CDR3 consists of 15 residues.

The TCR comes from a person between 18 and 65 years old who received the Ad26.COV2.S COVID-19 vaccine or a placebo. The chain carries TRBV19 and TRBJ2-7, with 10 bases aligning to TRBD1. The sequenced sample was peripheral blood, obtained in a trial of Ad26.COV2.S vaccine versus placebo. The CDR3 reads CASSWGQGISYEQYF. The CDR3 DNA is TGTGCCAGTTCCTGGGGACAGGGGATCTCCTACGAGCAGTACTTC.